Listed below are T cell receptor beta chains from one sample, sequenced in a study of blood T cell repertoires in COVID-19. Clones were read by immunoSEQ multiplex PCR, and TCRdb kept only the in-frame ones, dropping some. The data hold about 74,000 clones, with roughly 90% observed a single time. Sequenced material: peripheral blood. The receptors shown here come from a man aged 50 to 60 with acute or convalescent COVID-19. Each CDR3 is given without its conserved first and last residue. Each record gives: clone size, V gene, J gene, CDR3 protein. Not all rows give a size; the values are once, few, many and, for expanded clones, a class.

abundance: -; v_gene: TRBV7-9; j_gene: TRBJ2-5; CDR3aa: ASSLSGRAQETQY
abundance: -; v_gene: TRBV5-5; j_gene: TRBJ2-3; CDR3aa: ASSPTPLDQDTQY
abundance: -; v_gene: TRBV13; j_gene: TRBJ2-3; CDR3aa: ASSTRQGAETDTQY
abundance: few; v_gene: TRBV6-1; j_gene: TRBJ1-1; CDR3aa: ASSEGRYTEAF
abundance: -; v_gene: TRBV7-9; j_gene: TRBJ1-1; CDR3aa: ASSPKSIEAF
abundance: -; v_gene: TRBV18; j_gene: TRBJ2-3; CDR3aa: ASSPSGDTQY
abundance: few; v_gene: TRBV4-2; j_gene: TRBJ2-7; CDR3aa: ASSQTSRVDEQY
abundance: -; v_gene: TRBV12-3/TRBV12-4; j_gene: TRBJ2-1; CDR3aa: ASGDSSYNEQF
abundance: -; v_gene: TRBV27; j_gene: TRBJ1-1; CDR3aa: ASSLYMTGSFAEAF
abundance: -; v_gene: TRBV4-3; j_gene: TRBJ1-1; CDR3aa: ASSQLRDRDTEAF
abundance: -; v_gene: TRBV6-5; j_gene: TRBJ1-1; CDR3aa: ASSIYLQNTEAF
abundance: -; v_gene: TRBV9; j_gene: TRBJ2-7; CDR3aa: ASSEVAGGFSRQY
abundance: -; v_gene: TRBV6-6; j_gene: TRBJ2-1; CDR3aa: ASSYSRGEISYEQF
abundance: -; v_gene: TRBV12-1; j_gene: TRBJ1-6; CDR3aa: ASSFVPAERHEPTNSPLH
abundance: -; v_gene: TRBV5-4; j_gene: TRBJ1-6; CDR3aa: ASSLGGIWRGSSPLH
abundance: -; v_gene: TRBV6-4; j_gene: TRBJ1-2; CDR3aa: ASSDSSGYT
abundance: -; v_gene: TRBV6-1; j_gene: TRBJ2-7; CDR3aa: ASSDRVGTSGSVSYEQY
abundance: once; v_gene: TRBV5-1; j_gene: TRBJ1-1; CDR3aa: ASSLRAGDAPNTEAF
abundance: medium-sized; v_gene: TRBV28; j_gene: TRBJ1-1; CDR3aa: ASSLFKRETLNTEAF
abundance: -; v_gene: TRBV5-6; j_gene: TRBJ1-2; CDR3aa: ASTRDIGNGYT
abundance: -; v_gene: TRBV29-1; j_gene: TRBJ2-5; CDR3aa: SVTNRALGETQY
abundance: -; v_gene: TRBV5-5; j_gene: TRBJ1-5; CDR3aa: ASSLEGQGYNQPQH